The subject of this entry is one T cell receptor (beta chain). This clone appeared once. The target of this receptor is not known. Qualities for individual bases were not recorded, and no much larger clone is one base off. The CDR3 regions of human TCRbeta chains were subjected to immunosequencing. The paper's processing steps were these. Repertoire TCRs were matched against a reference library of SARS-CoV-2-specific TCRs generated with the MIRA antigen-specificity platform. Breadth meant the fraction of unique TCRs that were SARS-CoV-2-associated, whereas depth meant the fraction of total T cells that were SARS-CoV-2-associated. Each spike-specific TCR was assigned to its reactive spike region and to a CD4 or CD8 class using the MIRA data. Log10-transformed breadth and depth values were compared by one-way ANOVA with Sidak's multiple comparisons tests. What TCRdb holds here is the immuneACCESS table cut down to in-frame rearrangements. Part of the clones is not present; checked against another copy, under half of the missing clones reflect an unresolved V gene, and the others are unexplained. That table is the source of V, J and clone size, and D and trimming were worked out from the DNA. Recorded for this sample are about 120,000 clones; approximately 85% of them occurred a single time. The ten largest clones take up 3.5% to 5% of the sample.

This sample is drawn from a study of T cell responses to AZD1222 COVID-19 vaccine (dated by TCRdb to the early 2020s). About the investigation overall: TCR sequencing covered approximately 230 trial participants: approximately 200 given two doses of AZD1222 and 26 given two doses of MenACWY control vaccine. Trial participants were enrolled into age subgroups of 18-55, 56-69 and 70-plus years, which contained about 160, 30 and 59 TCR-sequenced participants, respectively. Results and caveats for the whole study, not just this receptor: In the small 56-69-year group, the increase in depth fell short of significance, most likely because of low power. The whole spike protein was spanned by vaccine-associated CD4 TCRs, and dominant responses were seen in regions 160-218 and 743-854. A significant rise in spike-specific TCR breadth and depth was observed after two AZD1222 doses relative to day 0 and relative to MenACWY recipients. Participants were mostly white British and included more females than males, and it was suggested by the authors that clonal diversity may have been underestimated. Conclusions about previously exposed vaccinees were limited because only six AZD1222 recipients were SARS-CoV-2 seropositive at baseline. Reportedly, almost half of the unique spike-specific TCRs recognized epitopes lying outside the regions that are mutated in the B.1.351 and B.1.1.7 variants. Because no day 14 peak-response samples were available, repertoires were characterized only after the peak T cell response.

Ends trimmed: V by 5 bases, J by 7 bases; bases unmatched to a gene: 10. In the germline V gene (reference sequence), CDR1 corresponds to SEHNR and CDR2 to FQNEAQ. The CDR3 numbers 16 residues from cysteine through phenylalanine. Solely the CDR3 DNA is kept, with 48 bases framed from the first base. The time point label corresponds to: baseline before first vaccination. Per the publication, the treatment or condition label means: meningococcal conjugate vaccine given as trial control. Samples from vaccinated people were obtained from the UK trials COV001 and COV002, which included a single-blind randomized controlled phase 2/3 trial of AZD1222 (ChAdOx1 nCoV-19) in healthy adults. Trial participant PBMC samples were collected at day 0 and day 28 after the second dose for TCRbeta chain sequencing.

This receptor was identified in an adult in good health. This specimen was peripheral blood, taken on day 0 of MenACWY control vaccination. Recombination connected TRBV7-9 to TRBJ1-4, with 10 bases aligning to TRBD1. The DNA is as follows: TGTGCCAGCAGCCCCGCGGGGGGACAGGGGACTGAAAAACTGTTTTTT. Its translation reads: CASSPAGGQGTEKLFF.